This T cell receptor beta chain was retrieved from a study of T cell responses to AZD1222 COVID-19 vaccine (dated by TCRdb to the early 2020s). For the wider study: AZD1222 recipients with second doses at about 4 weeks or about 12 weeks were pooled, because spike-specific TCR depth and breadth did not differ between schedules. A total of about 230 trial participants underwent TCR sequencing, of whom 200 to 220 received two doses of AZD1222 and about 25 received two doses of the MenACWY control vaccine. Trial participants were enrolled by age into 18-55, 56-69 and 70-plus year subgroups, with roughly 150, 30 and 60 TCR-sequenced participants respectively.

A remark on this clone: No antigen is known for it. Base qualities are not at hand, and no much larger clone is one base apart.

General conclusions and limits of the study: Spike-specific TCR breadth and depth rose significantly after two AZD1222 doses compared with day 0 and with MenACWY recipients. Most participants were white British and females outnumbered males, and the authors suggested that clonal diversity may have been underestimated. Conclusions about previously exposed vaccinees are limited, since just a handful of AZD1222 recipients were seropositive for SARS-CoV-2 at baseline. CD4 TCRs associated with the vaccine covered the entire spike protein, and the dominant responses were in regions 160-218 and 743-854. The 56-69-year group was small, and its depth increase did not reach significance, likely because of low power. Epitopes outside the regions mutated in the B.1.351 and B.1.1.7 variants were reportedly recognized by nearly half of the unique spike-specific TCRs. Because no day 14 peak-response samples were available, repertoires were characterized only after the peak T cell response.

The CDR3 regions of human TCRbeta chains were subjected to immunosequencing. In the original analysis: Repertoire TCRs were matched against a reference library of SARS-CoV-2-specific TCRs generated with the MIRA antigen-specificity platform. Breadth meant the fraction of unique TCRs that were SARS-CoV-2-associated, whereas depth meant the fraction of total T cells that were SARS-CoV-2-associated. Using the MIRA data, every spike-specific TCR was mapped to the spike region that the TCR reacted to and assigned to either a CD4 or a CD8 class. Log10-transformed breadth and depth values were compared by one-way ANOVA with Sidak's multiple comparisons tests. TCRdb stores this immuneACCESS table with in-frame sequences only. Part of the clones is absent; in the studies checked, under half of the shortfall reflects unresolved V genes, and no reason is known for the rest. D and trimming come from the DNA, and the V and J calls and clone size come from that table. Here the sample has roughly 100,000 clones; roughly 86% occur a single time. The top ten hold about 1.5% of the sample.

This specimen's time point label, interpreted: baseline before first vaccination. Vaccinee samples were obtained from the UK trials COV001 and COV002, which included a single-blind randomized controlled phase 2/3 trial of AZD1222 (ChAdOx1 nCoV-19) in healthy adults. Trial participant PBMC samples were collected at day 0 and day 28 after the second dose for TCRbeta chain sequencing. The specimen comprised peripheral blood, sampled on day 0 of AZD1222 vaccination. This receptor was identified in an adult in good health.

For the CDR3, the sequence is CASSIASPSGRGEQYF. In nucleotides, the sequence is TGTGCCAGTAGTATAGCTTCGCCTAGCGGGAGAGGGGAGCAGTACTTC. The chain is assembled from TRBV19 and TRBJ2-7, with 10 central nucleotides matching TRBD2. Ends trimmed: V by 1 base, J by 7 bases; bases unmatched to a gene: 10. The CDR3 sequence holds 16 residues, the cysteine and phenylalanine included. Just the 48-base CDR3 DNA is kept, in frame starting at base 1. CDR1 and CDR2 (LNHDA, SQIVND) derive from the germline V gene (reference sequence).